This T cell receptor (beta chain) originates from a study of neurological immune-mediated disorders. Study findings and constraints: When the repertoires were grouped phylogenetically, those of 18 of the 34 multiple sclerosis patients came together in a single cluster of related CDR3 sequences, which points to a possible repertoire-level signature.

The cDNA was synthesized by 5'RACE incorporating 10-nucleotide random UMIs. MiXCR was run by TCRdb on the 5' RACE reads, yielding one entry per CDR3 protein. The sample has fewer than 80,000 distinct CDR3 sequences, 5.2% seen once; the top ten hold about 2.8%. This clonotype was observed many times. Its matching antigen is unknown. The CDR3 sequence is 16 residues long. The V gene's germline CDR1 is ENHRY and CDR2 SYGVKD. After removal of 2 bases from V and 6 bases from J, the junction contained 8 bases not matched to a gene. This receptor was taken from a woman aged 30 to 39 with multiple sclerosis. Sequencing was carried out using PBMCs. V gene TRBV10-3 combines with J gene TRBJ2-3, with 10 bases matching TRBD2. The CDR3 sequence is CAISEQLAGHRDTQYF. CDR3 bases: TGTGCCATCAGTGAGCAACTAGCGGGGCACCGGGATACGCAGTATTTT.